The table lists the clone carrying this TCR beta chain with many counts. Its antigen is as yet unknown. Original handling: Researchers built a distant-metastasis classifier for papillary thyroid cancer that drew on CDR3 differences across clinicopathological groups. TCRdb re-called the PCR reads with MiXCR. These V and J calls are TCRdb output, not the study's own analysis. The sample holds about 35,000 clones, approximately 18% seen once. From germline, CDR1 is GTSNPN and CDR2 SVGIG (reference sequence). This CDR3 is 13 amino acids long. Between the trimmed V and J ends, which lost 4 bases and 6 bases, there was a span of 15 bases. Patients underwent thyroid surgery, and none had received any treatment before it. The sample is drawn from a study of metastatic and nonmetastatic thyroid tumors. The wider study: Across blood and tumor or nodule tissue, repertoires from malignant and benign thyroid patients were compared with one another.

Study-wide points: The study reportedly found significantly higher TCR beta diversity in malignant thyroid tumors than benign nodules, in blood and tumor.

The sequencing sample was made of blood. The V and J genes are TRBV30 and TRBJ1-1; unclear D gene. This clonotype was sampled from a male donor with papillary thyroid cancer or a benign thyroid nodule (not recorded which). Some clones in this sample may be carry-over from other donors' samples. Here the CDR3 reads CAWNPGAHPEAFF. The CDR3 nucleotides read TGTGCCTGGAACCCCGGAGCCCACCCTGAAGCTTTCTTT.